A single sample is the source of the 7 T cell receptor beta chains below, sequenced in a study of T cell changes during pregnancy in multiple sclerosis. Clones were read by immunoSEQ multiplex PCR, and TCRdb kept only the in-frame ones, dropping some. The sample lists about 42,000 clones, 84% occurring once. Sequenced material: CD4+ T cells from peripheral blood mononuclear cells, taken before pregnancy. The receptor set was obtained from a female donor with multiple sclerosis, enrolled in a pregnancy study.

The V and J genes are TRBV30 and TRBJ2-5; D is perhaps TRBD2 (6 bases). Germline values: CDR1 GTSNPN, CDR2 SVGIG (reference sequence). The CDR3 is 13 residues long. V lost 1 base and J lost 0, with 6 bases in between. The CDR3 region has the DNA TGTGCCTGGAGTGGGGACTACCAAGAGACCCAGTACTTC. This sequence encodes CAWSGDYQETQYF.

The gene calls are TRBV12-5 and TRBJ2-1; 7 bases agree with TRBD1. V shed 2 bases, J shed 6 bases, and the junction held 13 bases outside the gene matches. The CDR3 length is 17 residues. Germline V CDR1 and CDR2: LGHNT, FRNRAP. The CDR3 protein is CASGLRPDRDVGNEQFF. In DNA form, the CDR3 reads TGTGCTAGTGGTTTGCGACCTGACAGGGATGTGGGCAATGAGCAGTTCTTC.

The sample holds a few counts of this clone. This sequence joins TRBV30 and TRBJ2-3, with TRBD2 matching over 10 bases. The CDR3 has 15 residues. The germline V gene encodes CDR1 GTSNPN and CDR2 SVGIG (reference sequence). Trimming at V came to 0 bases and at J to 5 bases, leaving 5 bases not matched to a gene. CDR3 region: CAWSVLAGAGDTQYF. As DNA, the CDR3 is TGTGCCTGGAGTGTCCTAGCGGGAGCAGGAGATACGCAGTATTTT.

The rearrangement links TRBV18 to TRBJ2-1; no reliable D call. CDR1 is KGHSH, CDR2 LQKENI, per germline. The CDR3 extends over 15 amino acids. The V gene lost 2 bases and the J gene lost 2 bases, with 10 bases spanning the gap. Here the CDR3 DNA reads TGTGCCAGCTCACCATTTGGGCCACCCTACAATGAGCAGTTCTTC. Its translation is CASSPFGPPYNEQFF.

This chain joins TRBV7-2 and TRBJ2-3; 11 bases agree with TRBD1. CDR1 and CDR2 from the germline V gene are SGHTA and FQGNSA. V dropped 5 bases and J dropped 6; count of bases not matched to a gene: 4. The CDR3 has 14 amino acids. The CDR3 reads CASSRDRGSDTQYF. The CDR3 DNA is TGTGCCAGCAGCCGGGACAGGGGGTCGGATACGCAGTATTTT.

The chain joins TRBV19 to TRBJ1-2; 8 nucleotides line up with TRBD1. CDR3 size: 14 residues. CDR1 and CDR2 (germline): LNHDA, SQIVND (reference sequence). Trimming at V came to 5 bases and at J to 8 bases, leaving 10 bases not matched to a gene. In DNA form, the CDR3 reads TGTGCCAGTAGTGCCCATGGGACAGGAGGGGGCTACACCTTC. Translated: CASSAHGTGGGYTF.

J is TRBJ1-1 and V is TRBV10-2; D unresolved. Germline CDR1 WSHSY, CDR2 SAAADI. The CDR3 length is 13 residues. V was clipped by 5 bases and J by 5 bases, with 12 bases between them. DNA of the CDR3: TGCGCCAGCAGTCTCTCCGGGGAAACTGAAGCTTTCTTT. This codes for CASSLSGETEAFF.